This T cell receptor (beta chain) was identified during a study of preoperative IRX-2 immunotherapy in early breast cancer. Treatment noted: preoperative locoregional IRX-2 cytokine immunotherapy. This phase Ib study tested locoregional IRX-2 cytokine immunotherapy given before surgery. TCRdb keeps only in-frame clones here, not all; method: immunoSEQ multiplex PCR. The repertoire includes roughly 630 clones, under 80% of them detected once, and around 7.7% sits in the top ten. The V and J ends lost 2 bases and 5 bases respectively, with 6 bases between them. The CDR3 has 12 amino acids. Germline CDR1 and CDR2: SGHDN and FVKESK.

This clonotype was sampled from a human donor with breast cancer. The chain combines TRBV14 with TRBJ1-1, with unresolved D. The sample was lymph node tissue, taken before IRX-2 immunotherapy. CDR3 DNA sequence: TGTGCCAGCAGCCAAAGGCGGACTGAAGCTTTCTTT. The encoded protein is CASSQRRTEAFF.